This T cell receptor (beta chain) was identified during a study of spatial heterogeneity in lung cancer (dated by TCRdb to about 2019). Concerning the study at large: Beta-chain transcripts were consistently detected in greater numbers than alpha-chain transcripts, which likely reflects a higher abundance of beta-chain transcripts. A strong correlation was found between TCR transcript counts in tumor regions and a T cell transcriptional module score from matched bulk RNA-seq. In the raw uncorrected reads, each unique combination of TCR and UMI appeared more than ten times on average. In non-small cell lung cancer, the study made a quantitative comparison of TCR alpha and beta repertoires among multiple tumor regions, matched nontumor lung and blood. TCR repertoire features were related to nonsynonymous mutation counts determined by whole-exome sequencing of tumor tissue. Both alpha and beta chains were TCR-sequenced in samples taken at surgery, namely 220 tumor regions, 62 to 70 matched nontumor lung samples and around 53 PBMC samples.

This clonotype was seen at least ten times. The antigen it recognizes is unknown. Base qualities are not at hand, and no much larger clone is one base apart. Beyond this particular receptor, the publication reports: The count of ubiquitous expanded TCRs correlated with the count of ubiquitous nonsynonymous mutations, and the count of regional expanded TCRs correlated with the count of regional nonsynonymous mutations. TCR-seq coverage of tumor T cells was estimated at only approximately 7% for alpha chains and around 13% for beta chains. A correlation was observed between the number of expanded intratumoral alpha and beta TCRs and the tumor nonsynonymous mutation count. Confirming at a functional level the hypothesis that regional TCRs recognize regional mutations was considered to require additional single-cell paired TCR alpha and beta sequencing.

Reading the label with the study, this specimen's time point is: sample taken at primary tumor resection. Donors were over 60 patients with early-stage, untreated non-small cell lung cancer from the lung TRACERx cohort. For TCR sequencing, whole RNA was extracted from tumor and nontumor lung tissue, or from cryopreserved PBMC samples, and no cell sorting was done. A patient was chosen for TCR sequencing only when enough RNA was available from at least two tumor regions. Before selection, tumor and adjacent nontumor lung specimens were reviewed by a lung pathologist. Library preparation used 5' RACE. The sequencer listed for this sample is NextSeq 500. The TCR library protocol attached a unique molecular identifier to each TCR cDNA molecule to allow correction of PCR and sequencing errors. Per the authors' processing: Decombinator tools were used for TCR identification, UMI-based error correction and CDR3 extraction. TCRs above a frequency of 2 per 1,000, corresponding to the top 1% of the tumor frequency distribution, were defined as expanded. Expanded tumor TCRs were classed as regional if statistically deemed absent (corrected P<0.05) from at least one tumor region, otherwise ubiquitous. Renyi diversity was calculated using the R vegan package after each repertoire was subsampled 100 times to 5,000 TCRs. CDR3 similarity networks were built from amino acid triplet string-kernel similarity, with CDR3s being connected when pairwise similarity was above 0.82. The public reads were quality trimmed at Q25 with fastp and then assembled into clones with MiXCR by TCRdb, keeping productive beta chains. A single entry per CDR3 protein holds the most common genes and DNA from its merged rows. What appears here as the V and J calls and clone size reflects TCRdb's work, not the paper's. Across this sample there are several thousand distinct CDR3 sequences, with over 4% seen only once. Of the sample, about a quarter is held by the ten largest clones.

The TCR originated in a male donor with early-stage non-small cell lung cancer. The sample was lung tumor tissue, taken at surgery.

The encoded CDR3 is CASSPYWGANTGELFF. The DNA is as follows: TGCGCCAGCAGTCCGTATTGGGGGGCGAACACCGGGGAGCTGTTTTTT. The chain is encoded by TRBV4-1 joined to TRBJ2-2, and perhaps TRBD2 as D gene, on 6 matching bases. The CDR3 contains 16 residues, cysteine and phenylalanine counted. Just the 48-base CDR3 DNA is kept, in frame starting at base 1. The germline V gene specifies MGHRA as CDR1 and YSYEKL as CDR2. V lost 6 bases and J lost 0 bases; the stretch between them is 14 bases long.